The 26 T cell receptor beta chains below come from one sample, sequenced in a study of blood T cell repertoires in COVID-19. The assay was immunoSEQ multiplex PCR, and TCRdb's table has in-frame clones only and misses some. The repertoire holds a few hundred thousand clones, with about 90% as singletons. Material for sequencing was peripheral blood. These receptors were collected from a man in his forties with active or convalescent COVID-19.

The gene calls are TRBV4-2 and TRBJ1-5, with D possibly TRBD1 on 6 matching bases. The ends were cut back, 0 bases at V and 7 bases at J, with 10 bases in the middle. CDR1 LGHNA and CDR2 YNFKEQ come from the germline V gene. The CDR3 is 14 residues long. The CDR3 region has the DNA TGTGCCAGCAGCCAAGAGGGGGCTGGACAGCCCCAGCATTTT. It specifies CASSQEGAGQPQHF.

The chain links TRBV27 to TRBJ1-4; D perhaps matches TRBD1 (6 bases). Germline lookup yields CDR1 MNHEY and CDR2 SMNVEV (reference sequence). The ends were cut back, 5 bases at V and 8 bases at J, with 18 bases in the middle. The CDR3 is 15 amino acids. The CDR3 DNA reads TGTGCCAGCAGTAGGGGGGGGAGCATAACCGAAAAACTGTTTTTT. Protein: CASSRGGSITEKLFF.

This clone was picked up a small number of times. J is TRBJ2-2 and V is TRBV30; D might be TRBD1 (6 bases). CDR1 is GTSNPN, CDR2 SVGIG, per germline (reference sequence). Trimming left V 3 bases short and J 4 bases short, with 12 bases between. There are 14 residues in the CDR3. The CDR3 nucleotides are TGTGCCTGGAGCTTGGGGGCCGGCACCGGGGAGCTGTTTTTT. Its translation: CAWSLGAGTGELFF.

The genes are TRBV10-3 and TRBJ2-5; D is ambiguous. CDR3 length: 14 residues. Deletions cut 3 bases from V and 0 bases from J, with 8 bases between. Germline V gene lookup returns CDR1 ENHRY and CDR2 SYGVKD. The CDR3 coding sequence is TGTGCCATCAGTGATATTCTCGACCAAGAGACCCAGTACTTC. Translating it yields CAISDILDQETQYF.

The V call is TRBV6-1, the J call TRBJ1-2; the match to TRBD1 covers 8 bases. The V segment lost 3 bases and the J segment 7 bases; nucleotides outside the gene matches: 7. The CDR3 is made up of 14 amino acids. Germline assignment: CDR1 MNHNS and CDR2 SASEGT. The CDR3 region has the DNA TGTGCCAGCAGTGACGCAGGGGGCTCTTTTGGCTACACCTTC. Translating gives CASSDAGGSFGYTF.

This clone has just one count. This chain uses TRBV19 with TRBJ2-7; 8 nucleotides line up with TRBD1. CDR3 length: 15 amino acids. Trimming at V came to 6 bases and at J to 3 bases, leaving 10 bases not matched to a gene. Germline V gene lookup returns CDR1 LNHDA and CDR2 SQIVND (reference sequence). CDR3 DNA: TGTGCCAGTAGCTTTTCCGGGACAGGCTACTACGAGCAGTACTTC. It codes for CASSFSGTGYYEQYF.

The CDR3: CASSSQGERGNTIYF. In DNA, the CDR3 is TGTGCCAGCAGCTCCCAGGGGGAGAGAGGAAACACCATATATTTT. J is TRBJ1-3 and V is TRBV5-4; TRBD1 agrees at 7 bases. V shed 3 bases, J shed 4 bases, and the junction held 7 bases outside the gene matches. CDR1 is SGHNT and CDR2 is YYREEE in the germline V gene (reference sequence). This CDR3 contains 15 residues.

V gene TRBV2 combines with J gene TRBJ2-7, with D perhaps TRBD2 (6 bases). The ends were cut back, 6 bases at V and 3 bases at J, with 15 bases in the middle. The CDR3 is 14 residues long. Germline V lookup: CDR1 SNHLY, CDR2 FYNNEI. DNA of the CDR3: TGTGCCAGCAGCGCCGGGCCCGGGGGCTACGAGCAGTACTTC. It specifies CASSAGPGGYEQYF.

J is TRBJ2-1 and V is TRBV20-1; the match to TRBD2 covers 9 bases. J lost 8 bases, V lost 3 bases, and 8 bases had no gene match. CDR3 length: 14 residues. Germline values: CDR1 DFQATT, CDR2 SNEGSKA (reference sequence). The CDR3 protein is CSASTRGGAHEQFF. CDR3 in DNA: TGCAGTGCTAGTACTCGCGGGGGGGCCCATGAGCAGTTCTTC.

The chain is built from TRBV9 and TRBJ1-3; 8 nucleotides line up with TRBD1. The CDR3 contains 16 residues. V was pared by 4 bases and J by 2 bases, with 8 bases of the junction left unmatched. CDR1 SGDLS and CDR2 YYNGEE come from the germline V gene. The CDR3 protein is CASSLLRQGPGNTIYF. The CDR3 nucleotides are TGTGCCAGCAGCCTCCTGCGACAGGGGCCTGGAAACACCATATATTTT. The complete variable domain, with remaining parts taken from reference TRBV9 and TRBJ1-3, reads DSGVTQTPKHLITATGQRVTLRCSPRSGDLSVYWYQQSLDQGLQFLIQYYNGEERAKGNILERFSAQQFPDLHSELNLSSLELGDSALYFCASSLLRQGPGNTIYFGEGSWLTVV.

The V and J genes are TRBV9 and TRBJ2-1; D is unclear. V was shortened by 4 bases and J by 1 base, with 6 bases between the two germline ends. Germline values: CDR1 SGDLS, CDR2 YYNGEE. The CDR3 loop spans 13 amino acids. CDR3 in DNA: TGTGCCAGCAGCACCCAGTCCTACAATGAGCAGTTCTTC. Protein: CASSTQSYNEQFF.

The chain uses TRBV19 and TRBJ2-1; TRBD1 is a possible D gene (6 bases). Germline CDR1 reads LNHDA; CDR2 reads SQIVND (reference sequence). The CDR3 loop spans 13 amino acids. Trimming took 3 bases from V and 9 from J, leaving 12 bases between them. In nucleotides, the CDR3 is TGTGCCAGTAGTATCAACAGGGAAGCTGAGCAGTTCTTC. Residues: CASSINREAEQFF.

The chain joins TRBV19 to TRBJ1-1; D unclear. The V gene's germline CDR1 is LNHDA and CDR2 SQIVND (reference sequence). The CDR3 runs 15 residues. Trimming stripped 6 bases from V and 0 bases from J, with 14 bases between. The CDR3 bases are TGTGCCAGTAGCTTTCAATTTGGGCTGAACACTGAAGCTTTCTTT. It encodes CASSFQFGLNTEAFF.

This chain links TRBV6-5 with TRBJ2-2; 7 nucleotides line up with TRBD2. V lost 2 bases to trimming and J lost 1 base; unmatched junction nucleotides: 1. Germline assignment: CDR1 MNHEY and CDR2 SVGAGI. The CDR3 spans 15 residues. The CDR3 DNA is TGTGCCAGCAGTTACCGCGGGGGGAACACCGGGGAGCTGTTTTTT. Its translation is CASSYRGGNTGELFF.

The V call is TRBV3-1 (or the pseudogene TRBV3-2), the J call TRBJ1-1; perhaps TRBD1 as D (5 bases). The germline gives CDR1 LGHDT, CDR2 YNNKEL (reference sequence). Trimming removed 1 base from V and 8 bases from J, with 17 bases in between. The CDR3 loop spans 15 amino acids. The CDR3 bases are TGTGCCAGCAGCCAAGGGATCGGGGAGGGGAAGGAAGCTTTCTTT. It specifies CASSQGIGEGKEAFF.

J is TRBJ2-3 and V is TRBV7-2; 12 positions match TRBD2. With V trimmed by 5 bases and J by 5 bases, 8 bases remained unmatched. The CDR3 totals 16 residues. The germline V gene encodes CDR1 SGHTA and CDR2 FQGNSA. The CDR3: CASSIHRLAGVDTQYF. The CDR3 DNA sequence: TGTGCCAGCAGCATCCACAGACTAGCGGGGGTAGATACGCAGTATTTT.

The chain recombines TRBV5-1 with TRBJ2-1, with 9 bases identical to TRBD1. Germline assignment: CDR1 SGHRS and CDR2 YFSETQ. CDR3 length equals 14 residues. V lost 5 bases and J lost 6; bases outside the gene matches: 6. DNA for the CDR3: TGCGCCAGCAGTCGACAGGGGGATGGCAATGAGCAGTTCTTC. This encodes CASSRQGDGNEQFF.

The genes are TRBV30 and TRBJ2-3; D might be TRBD2 (5 bases). Trimming shortened V by 8 bases and J by 2 bases, and 20 bases separated the two germline ends. The length of the CDR3 is 15 residues. CDR1 and CDR2 from the germline V gene are GTSNPN and SVGIG (reference sequence). The CDR3 region is CAGDPGGLYTDTQYF. The CDR3 coding sequence is TGTGCCGGAGATCCTGGAGGACTTTACACAGATACGCAGTATTTT.

On this clone: Additional DNA sequences in this sample encode the identical CDR3. The chain is built from TRBV7-3 and TRBJ1-1, with 8 bases identical to TRBD1. The length of the CDR3 is 14 residues. Germline V gene data show CDR1 as SGHTA and CDR2 as FQGTGA. The trim removed 4 bases at V and 4 bases at J, leaving 5 bases unmatched. DNA of the CDR3: TGTGCCAGCAGCTCGACAGGGGTAGTCACTGAAGCTTTCTTT. It translates to CASSSTGVVTEAFF.

In regard to this clone: Compared with germline, one end of the junction differs, possibly owing to a read error. The CDR3 bases are TGTGCCAGTAGTCCATGGGACAGGGCTTCACTCCTCCACTTT. This encodes CASSPWDRASLLHF. This chain links TRBV19 with TRBJ1-6; 9 nucleotides align to TRBD1. This CDR3 contains 14 residues. Germline CDR1 is LNHDA and CDR2 is SQIVND (reference sequence).

J is TRBJ1-6 and V is TRBV3-1 (or the pseudogene TRBV3-2); D is undetermined. The germline V and J ends were trimmed by 2 bases and 8 bases, with 10 bases remaining between them. Germline CDR1 LGHDT, CDR2 YNNKEL (reference sequence). The CDR3 sequence is 14 residues long. The CDR3 DNA reads TGTGCCAGCAGCCAATTTTCCAGGCATTCACCCCTCCACTTT. Translated, it gives CASSQFSRHSPLHF.

This clone was detected only once. As DNA, the CDR3 is TGCGCCAGCAGCTCCAGCGGGAGGGCGTTTGAGCAGTTCTTC. Amino acid sequence: CASSSSGRAFEQFF. The chain joins TRBV5-1 to TRBJ2-1; 10 bases fit TRBD2. Trimming took 3 bases from V and 9 from J; bases not matched to a gene: 6. This CDR3 contains 14 residues. Per the germline V gene, CDR1 is SGHRS and CDR2 is YFSETQ.

This sequence joins TRBV27 and TRBJ1-6, with a possible D match to TRBD1 (5 bases). From germline, CDR1 is MNHEY and CDR2 SMNVEV (reference sequence). V shed 5 bases and J shed 6 bases, with 11 bases lying between them. The CDR3 is 14 residues long. This CDR3 reads CASSGTSTNSPLHF. CDR3 DNA: TGTGCCAGCAGTGGGACTTCCACTAATTCACCCCTCCACTTT.

The chain couples TRBV18 to TRBJ1-1, with D possibly TRBD1 on 5 matching bases. The CDR3 runs 14 residues. Germline V gene sequence: CDR1 KGHSH, CDR2 LQKENI. Between the trimmed V and J ends, which lost 6 bases and 1 base, there was a span of 12 bases. DNA for the CDR3: TGTGCCAGCTCCACTCAGGGTTCGAACACTGAAGCTTTCTTT. This encodes CASSTQGSNTEAFF.

The chain carries TRBV27 and TRBJ2-7, with TRBD1 matching 12 bases. The V gene end was trimmed by 8 bases and the J gene end by 6 bases; junction bases not matched to a gene: 5. The CDR3 runs 13 residues. The germline V gene has CDR1 MNHEY and CDR2 SMNVEV (reference sequence). This chain's CDR3 is CASCGTGGAEQYF. The CDR3 DNA reads TGTGCCAGCTGCGGGACAGGGGGCGCCGAGCAGTACTTC.

Written as DNA, the CDR3 is TGTGCCAGCAGTCCATCTACAGGGACTGAAGCTTTCTTT. Translation: CASSPSTGTEAFF. The chain uses TRBV28 and TRBJ1-1; the D gene is possibly TRBD1 (6 bases). CDR1 MDHEN and CDR2 SYDVKM come from the germline V gene. The CDR3 covers 13 residues. V was cut by 5 bases and J by 5 bases, with 12 bases left in between.